This note documents a single T cell receptor beta chain sequence. Adults between roughly 18 and 90 years of age took part from under 25 US areas. Cohorts were determined from participant-reported clinical history. Symptom resolution, clearance, or two negative PCRs marked donors in Cohort 3 as recovered. The data belong to a study of blood T cell repertoires in COVID-19. Per germline, CDR1 SEHNR and CDR2 FQNEAQ (reference sequence). This CDR3 is built from 13 residues. Trimming cost V 1 base and J 4 bases, with 5 bases left between them. Authors' data handling: It was from reference gene primer amplification that nucleated cell counts were estimated. Clones were read by immunoSEQ multiplex PCR, and TCRdb kept only the in-frame ones, dropping some. That table gives V, J and clone size, and the DNA gave D and trimming. The profile shows 360,000 or so clones, 87% of them singletons.

Sequenced input: PBMCs or T cells enriched from blood (not recorded which). This clonotype originated in a woman between 25 and 40 years old who had recovered from COVID-19. V usage is TRBV7-9 and J usage is TRBJ2-1; D call uncertain. The CDR3 is CASSLGEYNEQFF. Written as DNA, the CDR3 is TGTGCCAGCAGCTTAGGCGAGTACAATGAGCAGTTCTTC.